Listed below are T cell receptor beta chains from one sample, sequenced in a study of T-cell reconstitution after alpha-beta-depleted transplantation in children. Via MiXCR, TCRdb re-called the PCR reads, giving one row per CDR3 protein. The sample records roughly 670,000 distinct CDR3 sequences, about an eighth being singletons. The sequencing here drew on PBMCs, taken before TCRalphabeta/CD19-depleted stem cell transplant. The receptors stem from a girl aged 2-10 years with congenital amegakaryocytic thrombocytopenia, due to receive a stem cell transplant. The CDR3 runs from the conserved cysteine through the conserved F or W. A D gene is named only where the DNA matches it firmly. Part of the rows lack a size; the others show once, few, many or a class for expanded clones.

clone_size | j_call | v_call | d_call | cdr3_aa | cdr3_nt
many | TRBJ2-2 | TRBV20-1 | . | CSAGGGNTGELFF | TGCAGTGCAGGCGGAGGAAACACCGGGGAGCTGTTTTTT
many | TRBJ1-1 | TRBV5-1 | . | CASSQRDPLEAFF | TGCGCCAGCAGCCAGAGGGATCCCCTTGAAGCTTTCTTT
many | TRBJ2-2 | TRBV12-3/TRBV12-4 | . | CASSPQTANTGELFF | TGTGCCAGCAGTCCGCAGACAGCGAACACCGGGGAGCTGTTTTTT
. | TRBJ2-6 | TRBV12-5 | TRBD2 | CASARTSGSSGANVLTF | TGTGCTAGTGCCCGGACTAGCGGGAGCTCTGGGGCCAACGTCCTGACTTTC
many | TRBJ1-6 | TRBV20-1 | . | CSARKELNSPLHF | TGCAGTGCTAGAAAGGAACTAAATTCACCCCTCCACTTT
many | TRBJ2-1 | TRBV5-6 | TRBD2 | CASSRGLANEQFF | TGTGCCAGCAGTCGAGGACTAGCGAATGAGCAGTTCTTC
many | TRBJ2-7 | TRBV20-1 | TRBD2 | CSASRSGRVEQYF | TGCAGTGCTAGTAGGAGCGGGAGGGTCGAGCAGTACTTC
. | TRBJ2-2 | TRBV12-3/TRBV12-4 | . | CASSFVATGELFF | TGTGCCAGCAGTTTCGTAGCCACCGGGGAGCTGTTTTTT
few | TRBJ2-7 | TRBV20-1 | TRBD2 | CSARPRTSAKYEQYF | TGCAGTGCTAGACCAAGGACTAGCGCGAAGTACGAGCAGTACTTC
many | TRBJ1-1 | TRBV27 | TRBD1 | CASSLSPDRWDRLNTEAFF | TGTGCCAGCAGTTTATCCCCGGACAGGTGGGATCGACTGAACACTGAAGCTTTCTTT
few | TRBJ2-1 | TRBV18 | TRBD1 | CASSPTYDRGFDEQFF | TGTGCCAGCTCACCTACTTACGACAGGGGGTTCGATGAGCAGTTCTTC
many | TRBJ2-3 | TRBV20-1 | . | CSAMWEPGLDTQYF | TGCAGTGCTATGTGGGAGCCCGGGTTAGATACGCAGTATTTT
many | TRBJ2-7 | TRBV20-1 | TRBD2 | CSASVTSGTPGEQYF | TGCAGTGCTAGCGTGACTAGCGGGACCCCCGGGGAGCAGTACTTC
few | TRBJ2-2 | TRBV3-1 | TRBD2 | CASSFRLAGGPSRIGELFF | TGTGCCAGCAGTTTCCGACTAGCGGGAGGGCCTAGTAGAATCGGGGAGCTGTTTTTT
. | TRBJ2-1 | TRBV20-1 | TRBD2 | CSARVREGKSYNEQFF | TGCAGTGCTAGAGTTCGGGAGGGAAAATCCTACAATGAGCAGTTCTTC
. | TRBJ2-7 | TRBV12-3/TRBV12-4 | . | CASSFRMEVAHEQYF | TGTGCCAGCAGTTTTAGGATGGAGGTAGCCCACGAGCAGTACTTC
many | TRBJ2-7 | TRBV29-1 | TRBD2 | CSVESAGESYEQYF | TGCAGCGTTGAGTCAGCGGGAGAGTCCTACGAGCAGTACTTC
. | TRBJ2-1 | TRBV20-1 | . | CSAEGGWADAPGGNEQFF | TGCAGTGCCGAAGGAGGTTGGGCAGACGCTCCTGGAGGGAATGAGCAGTTCTTC
. | TRBJ2-6 | TRBV28 | . | CASAVPGANVLTF | TGTGCCAGTGCAGTACCGGGGGCCAACGTCCTGACTTTC
many | TRBJ2-4 | TRBV10-3 | . | CAISESPGIAGNIQYF | TGTGCCATCAGTGAGTCCCCAGGTATAGCAGGGAACATTCAGTACTTC
few | TRBJ1-1 | TRBV11-2 | . | CASSVIRNTEAFF | TGTGCCAGCAGCGTTATTAGGAACACTGAAGCTTTCTTT
few | TRBJ2-6 | TRBV12-3/TRBV12-4 | . | CASSWTAWDGANVLTF | TGTGCCAGCAGTTGGACCGCGTGGGATGGGGCCAACGTCCTGACTTTC
few | TRBJ2-5 | TRBV25-1 | TRBD2 | CASSVAGGPETQYF | TGTGCCAGCAGTGTTGCGGGAGGGCCGGAGACCCAGTACTTC
few | TRBJ2-1 | TRBV28 | TRBD2 | CASSRPRTSGRNEQFF | TGTGCCAGCAGTCGACCTCGGACTAGCGGGAGAAATGAGCAGTTCTTC
. | TRBJ2-1 | TRBV12-3/TRBV12-4 | . | CPSSPGPHLPGGSFF | TGTCCCAGCAGCCCCGGGCCCCATCTTCCGGGTGGTTCTTTCTTC
. | TRBJ2-2 | TRBV11-2 | . | CASSLVRVAPGELFF | TGTGCCAGCAGCTTAGTGCGAGTAGCGCCCGGGGAGCTGTTTTTT
many | TRBJ2-1 | TRBV4-1 | TRBD2 | CASSLRTSGFVLNEQFF | TGCGCCAGCAGCCTCCGGACTAGCGGGTTTGTTCTCAATGAGCAGTTCTTC
few | TRBJ1-4 | TRBV20-1 | . | CSARDKGGSREKLFF | TGCAGTGCTAGGGATAAAGGAGGAAGCCGGGAAAAACTGTTTTTT
many | TRBJ2-1 | TRBV5-1 | TRBD2 | CASSAGLAGGTEQFF | TGCGCCAGCAGCGCCGGACTAGCGGGAGGTACTGAGCAGTTCTTC
. | TRBJ2-1 | TRBV5-1 | . | CASGKGQYNEQFF | TGCGCCAGCGGGAAAGGTCAGTACAATGAGCAGTTCTTC
. | TRBJ2-7 | TRBV19 | TRBD1 | CASSLLIGTGRYEQYF | TGTGCCAGTAGTCTGCTGATTGGGACAGGACGCTACGAGCAGTACTTC
. | TRBJ2-5 | TRBV3-1 | . | CASSQDRAGPAQYF | TGTGCCAGCAGCCAAGATCGGGCGGGTCCCGCCCAGTACTTC
. | TRBJ2-1 | TRBV20-1 | TRBD2 | CSARSASGNNNEQFF | TGCAGTGCTAGAAGTGCTAGCGGGAATAACAATGAGCAGTTCTTC
few | TRBJ2-3 | TRBV27 | TRBD2 | CASMVSGSGDTQYF | TGTGCCAGCATGGTTAGCGGGAGTGGAGATACGCAGTATTTT
few | TRBJ2-1 | TRBV2 | TRBD2 | CASSPLIPGGAFSYNEQFF | TGTGCCAGCAGTCCACTCATTCCGGGGGGGGCCTTCTCCTACAATGAGCAGTTCTTC
many | TRBJ2-3 | TRBV12-3/TRBV12-4 | TRBD2 | CASSGTSGISSTDTQYF | TGTGCCAGCAGTGGGACTAGCGGGATTTCTAGCACAGATACGCAGTATTTT
few | TRBJ1-2 | TRBV20-1 | . | CSGQKVLDGGYTF | TGCAGTGGTCAGAAAGTCCTGGACGGTGGCTACACCTTC
many | TRBJ2-3 | TRBV20-1 | . | CSARSGGGAVDTQYF | TGCAGTGCTAGGTCTGGCGGAGGGGCAGTGGATACGCAGTATTTT
once | TRBJ2-7 | TRBV14 | . | CASSQGLHYEQYF | TGTGCCAGCAGCCAAGGACTCCATTACGAGCAGTACTTC
. | TRBJ2-1 | TRBV3-1 | TRBD2 | CASSQKSTSTYNEQFF | TGTGCCAGCAGCCAAAAGTCGACTAGCACCTACAATGAGCAGTTCTTC
many | TRBJ2-1 | TRBV28 | . | CASSPYRASQNEQFF | TGTGCCAGCAGTCCCTACCGGGCGTCCCAGAATGAGCAGTTCTTC
many | TRBJ1-3 | TRBV6-5 | . | CASSYTIQGAGNTIYF | TGTGCCAGCAGTTACACGATACAGGGAGCTGGAAACACCATATATTTT
many | TRBJ1-1 | TRBV20-1 | TRBD1 | CSARQGAGNTEAFF | TGCAGTGCTAGACAGGGGGCAGGGAACACTGAAGCTTTCTTT
. | TRBJ1-2 | TRBV10-3 | . | CAISPGPQLTSDGYTF | TGTGCCATCAGTCCGGGACCGCAGTTAACTAGTGATGGCTACACCTTC
. | TRBJ2-1 | TRBV7-6 | . | CASSLEAGMYNEQFF | TGTGCCAGCAGCTTAGAGGCAGGAATGTACAATGAGCAGTTCTTC
. | TRBJ2-7 | TRBV20-1 | . | CSATLDGPAYEQYF | TGCAGTGCTACCCTTGATGGGCCCGCTTACGAGCAGTACTTC
many | TRBJ2-1 | TRBV20-1 | . | CSARDLLGGHYNEQFF | TGCAGTGCTAGAGATCTCTTGGGGGGGCATTACAATGAGCAGTTCTTC
once | TRBJ2-1 | TRBV12-3/TRBV12-4 | . | CASRALSSYNEQFF | TGTGCCAGCAGGGCCCTTAGCTCCTACAATGAGCAGTTCTTC